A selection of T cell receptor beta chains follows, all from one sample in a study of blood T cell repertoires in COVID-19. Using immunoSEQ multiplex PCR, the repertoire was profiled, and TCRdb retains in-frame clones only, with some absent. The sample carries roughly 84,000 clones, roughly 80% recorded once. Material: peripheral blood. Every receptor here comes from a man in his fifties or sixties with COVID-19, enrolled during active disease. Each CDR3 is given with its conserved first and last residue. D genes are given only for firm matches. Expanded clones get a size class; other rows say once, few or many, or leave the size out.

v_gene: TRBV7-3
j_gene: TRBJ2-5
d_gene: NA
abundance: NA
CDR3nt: TGTGCCAGCAGCTCTGAAGAGACCCAGTACTTC
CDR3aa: CASSSEETQYF

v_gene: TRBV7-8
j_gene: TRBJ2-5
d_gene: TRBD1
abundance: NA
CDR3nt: TGTGCCAGCAGCTTCTCGACAGGGGGCTTAATCCAAGAGACCCAGTACTTC
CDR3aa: CASSFSTGGLIQETQYF

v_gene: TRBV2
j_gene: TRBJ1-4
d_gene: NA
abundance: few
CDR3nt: TGTGCCAGCAGCGACCTAAGACAGAGTAATGAAAAACTGTTTTTT
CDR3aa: CASSDLRQSNEKLFF

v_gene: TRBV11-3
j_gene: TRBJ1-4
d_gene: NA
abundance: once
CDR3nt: TGTGCCAGCAGCTTGGGGGGGGATGAAAAACTGTTTTTT
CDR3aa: CASSLGGDEKLFF

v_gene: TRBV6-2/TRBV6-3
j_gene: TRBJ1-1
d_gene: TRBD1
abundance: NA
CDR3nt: TGTGCCAGCAGTTATTGGACAGGGTCCACTGAAGCTTTCTTT
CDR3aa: CASSYWTGSTEAFF

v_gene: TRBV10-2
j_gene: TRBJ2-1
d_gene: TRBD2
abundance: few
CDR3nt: TGCGCCAGCAGGCCCAGCGGGGGAACCGGAAATGAGCAGTTCTTC
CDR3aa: CASRPSGGTGNEQFF

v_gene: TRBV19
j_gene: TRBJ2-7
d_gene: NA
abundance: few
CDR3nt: TGTGCCAGTAAGGCGGTACTCGGATATTCCGAGCAGTACTTC
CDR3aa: CASKAVLGYSEQYF

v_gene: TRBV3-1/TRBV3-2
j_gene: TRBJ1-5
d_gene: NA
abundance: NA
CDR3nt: TGTGCCAGCAGCCAAGAACAGGTTGATCAGCCCCAGCATTTT
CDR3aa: CASSQEQVDQPQHF

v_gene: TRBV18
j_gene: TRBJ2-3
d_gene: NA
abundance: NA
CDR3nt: TGTGCCAGCTCACCAGATCTCCGGGGGAGCACAGATACGCAGTATTTT
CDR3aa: CASSPDLRGSTDTQYF

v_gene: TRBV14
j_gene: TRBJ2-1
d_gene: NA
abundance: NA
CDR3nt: TGTGCCAGCAGCCACGGGAGCGGAAATGAGCAGTTCTTC
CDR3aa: CASSHGSGNEQFF

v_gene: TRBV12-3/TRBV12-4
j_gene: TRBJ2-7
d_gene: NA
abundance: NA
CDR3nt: TGTGCCAGCAGTTTGATCAGTACCTACGAGCAGTACTTC
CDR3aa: CASSLISTYEQYF

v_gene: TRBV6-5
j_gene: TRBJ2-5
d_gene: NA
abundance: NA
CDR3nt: TGTGCCAGCAGTTACATAGACAGACAAGAGACCCAGTACTTC
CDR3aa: CASSYIDRQETQYF

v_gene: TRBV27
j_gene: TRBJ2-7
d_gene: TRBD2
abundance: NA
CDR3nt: TGTGCCAGCAGTTTCGGGAGACTAGCGGGGGGGGGCGAGCAGTACTTC
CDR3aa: CASSFGRLAGGGEQYF

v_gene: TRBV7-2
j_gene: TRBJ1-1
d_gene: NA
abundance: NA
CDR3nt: TGTGCCAGCAGCCGCCAACGAGGGAACACTGAAGCTTTCTTT
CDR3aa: CASSRQRGNTEAFF

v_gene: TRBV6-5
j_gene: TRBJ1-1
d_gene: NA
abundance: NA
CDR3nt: TGTGCCAGCAAGGGGAGGGAAATGAACACTGAAGCTTTCTTT
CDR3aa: CASKGREMNTEAFF

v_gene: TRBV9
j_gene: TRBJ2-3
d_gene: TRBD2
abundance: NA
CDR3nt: TGTGCCAGCAGCGTAAACCTAGCGGCTACAGATACGCAGTATTTT
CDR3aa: CASSVNLAATDTQYF

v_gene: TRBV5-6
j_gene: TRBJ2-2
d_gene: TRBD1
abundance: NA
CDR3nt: TGTGCCAGCAGGGCAAGGGGGCGGGACACCGGGGAGCTGTTTTTT
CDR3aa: CASRARGRDTGELFF

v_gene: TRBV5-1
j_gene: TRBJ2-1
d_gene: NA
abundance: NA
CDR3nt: TGCGCCAGCAGCTTGGCAGGGGGGACGAAAGGGTACGAGCAGTTCTTC
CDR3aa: CASSLAGGTKGYEQFF

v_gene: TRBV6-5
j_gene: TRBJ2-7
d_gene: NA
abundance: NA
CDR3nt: TGTGCCAGCAGTTACAGTAAAGGCAGCGCCTACGAGCAGTACTTC
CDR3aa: CASSYSKGSAYEQYF

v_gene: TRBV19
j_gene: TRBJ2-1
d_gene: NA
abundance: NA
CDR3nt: TGTGCCAGTTCACGCGGGGAGTATTACAATGAGCAGTTCTTC
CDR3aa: CASSRGEYYNEQFF

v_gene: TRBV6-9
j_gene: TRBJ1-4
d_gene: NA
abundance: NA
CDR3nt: TGTGCCAGCACCGCCGCCGGTCGAGCGGACAGCACAACTAATGAAAAACTGTTTTTT
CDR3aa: CASTAAGRADSTTNEKLFF

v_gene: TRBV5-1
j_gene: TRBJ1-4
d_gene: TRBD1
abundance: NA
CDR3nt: TGCGCCAGCAGCTCAAGGGACAGGGGCGAAAAACTGTTTTTT
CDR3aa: CASSSRDRGEKLFF

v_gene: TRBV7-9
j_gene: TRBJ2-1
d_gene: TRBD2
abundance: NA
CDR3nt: TGTGCCAGCAGCTTATATCCCGGGACTAGCGGGAGACTCTACAATGAGCAGTTCTTC
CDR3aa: CASSLYPGTSGRLYNEQFF

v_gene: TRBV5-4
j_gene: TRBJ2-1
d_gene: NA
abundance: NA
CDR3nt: TGTGCCAGCAGCCTCGGGAATATGGGCGGGGAGTATGAGCAGTTCTTC
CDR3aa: CASSLGNMGGEYEQFF

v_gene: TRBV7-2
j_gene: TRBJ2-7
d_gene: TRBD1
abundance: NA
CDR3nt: TGTGCCAGCAGCCCGGCCTCGGGACAGGGCTACGAGCAGTACTTC
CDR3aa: CASSPASGQGYEQYF

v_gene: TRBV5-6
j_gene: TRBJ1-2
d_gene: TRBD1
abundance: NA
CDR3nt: TGTGCCAGCAGCTTATACAGGGGGATTGCGGACTATGGCTACACCTTC
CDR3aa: CASSLYRGIADYGYTF

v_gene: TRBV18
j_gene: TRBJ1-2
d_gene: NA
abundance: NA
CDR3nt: TGTGCCAGCTCACTAGAATCTAACAGTTTTCTCTATGGCTACACCTTC
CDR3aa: CASSLESNSFLYGYTF

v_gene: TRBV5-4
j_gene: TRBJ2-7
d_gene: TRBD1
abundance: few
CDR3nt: TGTGCCAGCAGCTTGTCCAAGGGACAGGGGTTACACGAGCAGTACTTC
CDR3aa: CASSLSKGQGLHEQYF

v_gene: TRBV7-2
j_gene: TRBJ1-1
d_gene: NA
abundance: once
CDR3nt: TGTGCCAGCAGCCAATACAGGGACGCTGAAGCTTTCTTT
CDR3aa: CASSQYRDAEAFF

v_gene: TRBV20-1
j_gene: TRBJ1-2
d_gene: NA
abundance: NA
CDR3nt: TGCAGTGCTAGTTGGGGGGAGGGGTTCTATGGCTACACCTTC
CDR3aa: CSASWGEGFYGYTF

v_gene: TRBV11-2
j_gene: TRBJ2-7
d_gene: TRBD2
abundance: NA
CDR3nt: TGTGCCAGCAGCTTAGATTCGGGGGGCTCCTACGAGCAGTACTTC
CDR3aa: CASSLDSGGSYEQYF

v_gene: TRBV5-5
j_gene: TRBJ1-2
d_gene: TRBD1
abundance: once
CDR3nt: TGTGCCAGCAACACCCCCGGGACAGACAGTGGGTACACCTTC
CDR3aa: CASNTPGTDSGYTF

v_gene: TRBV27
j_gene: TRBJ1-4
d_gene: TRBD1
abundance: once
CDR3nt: TGTGCCAGCAGCGGACAGGGAGTGGGTGAAAAACTGTTTTTT
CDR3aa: CASSGQGVGEKLFF

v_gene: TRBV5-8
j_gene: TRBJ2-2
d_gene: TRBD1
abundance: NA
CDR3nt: TGTGCCAGCAGCAAGGAGGGGACAGGGGGAATCACCGGGGAGCTGTTTTTT
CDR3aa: CASSKEGTGGITGELFF

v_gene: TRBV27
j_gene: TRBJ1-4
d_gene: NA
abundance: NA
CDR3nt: TGTGCCAGCAGTTTATCCCTAAACGGTGAAAAACTGTTTTTT
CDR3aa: CASSLSLNGEKLFF

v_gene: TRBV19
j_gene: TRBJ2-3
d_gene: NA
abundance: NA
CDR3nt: TGTGCCAGTAGTATTACGGGGGACCCCGGAGATACGCAGTATTTT
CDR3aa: CASSITGDPGDTQYF

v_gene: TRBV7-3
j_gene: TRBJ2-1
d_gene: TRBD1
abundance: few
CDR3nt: TGTGCCAGCAGCGGACAGGGTAACAATGAGCAGTTCTTC
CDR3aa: CASSGQGNNEQFF

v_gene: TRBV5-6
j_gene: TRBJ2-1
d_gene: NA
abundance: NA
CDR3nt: TGTGCCAGCAGCTTTTGGTTCGCGGATGAGCAGTTCTTC
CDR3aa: CASSFWFADEQFF

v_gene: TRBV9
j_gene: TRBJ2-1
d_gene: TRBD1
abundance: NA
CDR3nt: TGTGCCAGCAGCGTAGGGGACAGGGGCGATGAGCAGTTCTTC
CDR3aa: CASSVGDRGDEQFF

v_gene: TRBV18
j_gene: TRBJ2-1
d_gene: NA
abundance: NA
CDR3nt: TGTGCCAGCTCATCTAGCGTGGGGTACAATGAGCAGTTCTTC
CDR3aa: CASSSSVGYNEQFF

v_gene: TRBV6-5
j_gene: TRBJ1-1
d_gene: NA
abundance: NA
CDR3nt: TGTGCCAGCAGTTCCCCGGGGACTGAAGCTTTCTTT
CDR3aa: CASSSPGTEAFF

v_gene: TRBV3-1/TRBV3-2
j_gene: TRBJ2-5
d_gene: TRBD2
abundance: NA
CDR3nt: TGTGCCAGCAGCCAACTCACTAGCGGGGGGCGATACTTC
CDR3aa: CASSQLTSGGRYF

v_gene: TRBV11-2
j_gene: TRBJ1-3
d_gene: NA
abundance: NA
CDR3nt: TGTGCCAGCAGCTCACCAGGGTCTGGAAACACCATATATTTT
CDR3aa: CASSSPGSGNTIYF

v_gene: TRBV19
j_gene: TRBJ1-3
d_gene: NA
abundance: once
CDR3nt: TGTGCCAGTAGTCCTCTTACAGGGCCGAGAAACACCATATATTTT
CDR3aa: CASSPLTGPRNTIYF

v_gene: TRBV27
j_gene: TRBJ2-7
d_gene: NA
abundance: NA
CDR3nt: TGTGCCAGCAGTTGGGCAGGGGCCTCCTACGAGCAGTACTTC
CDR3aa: CASSWAGASYEQYF